This T cell receptor (beta chain) was identified during a study of early T cells in non-severe SARS-CoV-2 infection. Study overall: Unpaired chains resulted from sequencing bulk RNA of unsorted whole blood. Whole-study findings and limits: Anti-spike CD8 responses were favored in VDJdb matching, and private and CD4 specificities were missed.

This clonotype has just one count. As yet, its antigen is unknown. V was shortened by 4 bases and J by 1 base, with 7 bases between the two germline ends. The CDR3 consists of 13 residues. The germline V gene has CDR1 SGHRS and CDR2 YFSETQ. The TCR library protocol was used to attach unique molecular identifiers. These identifiers were attached to individual cDNA molecules. Each CDR3 protein is one row after TCRdb ran MiXCR on the 5' RACE reads. The profile covers about 46,000 distinct CDR3 sequences, with over 8% appearing a single time and roughly 5.7% taken by the ten largest. The material sequenced was whole blood, taken at baseline. The chain carries TRBV5-1 and TRBJ2-3; D not resolved. The sequence derives from an adult who was a healthcare worker with PCR-confirmed SARS-CoV-2 infection or an uninfected control (not recorded which). The CDR3 sequence is CASSPDRTDTQYF. CDR3 sequence (DNA): TGCGCCAGCAGCCCGGACCGCACAGATACGCAGTATTTT. Drawing the rest from reference TRBV5-1 and TRBJ2-3, the complete variable domain is KAGVTQTPRYLIKTRGQQVTLSCSPISGHRSVSWYQQTPGQGLQFLFEYFSETQRNKGNFPGRFSGRQFSNSRSEMNVSTLELGDSALYLCASSPDRTDTQYFGPGTRLTVL.